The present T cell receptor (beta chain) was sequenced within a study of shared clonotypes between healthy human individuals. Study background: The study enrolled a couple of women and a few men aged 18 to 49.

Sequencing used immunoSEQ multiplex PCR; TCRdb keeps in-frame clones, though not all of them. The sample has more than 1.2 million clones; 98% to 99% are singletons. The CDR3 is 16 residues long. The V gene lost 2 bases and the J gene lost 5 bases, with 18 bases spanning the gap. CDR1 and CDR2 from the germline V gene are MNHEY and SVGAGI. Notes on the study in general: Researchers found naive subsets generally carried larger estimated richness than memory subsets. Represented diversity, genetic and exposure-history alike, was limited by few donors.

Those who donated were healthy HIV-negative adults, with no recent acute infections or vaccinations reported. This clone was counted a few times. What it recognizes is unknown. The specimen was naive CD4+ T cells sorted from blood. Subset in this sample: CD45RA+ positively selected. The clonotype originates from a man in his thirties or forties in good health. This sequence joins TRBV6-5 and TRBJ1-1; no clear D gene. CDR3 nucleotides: TGTGCCAGCAGTTACCAACAACTCATTGTCGGAACTGAAGCTTTCTTT. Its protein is CASSYQQLIVGTEAFF.